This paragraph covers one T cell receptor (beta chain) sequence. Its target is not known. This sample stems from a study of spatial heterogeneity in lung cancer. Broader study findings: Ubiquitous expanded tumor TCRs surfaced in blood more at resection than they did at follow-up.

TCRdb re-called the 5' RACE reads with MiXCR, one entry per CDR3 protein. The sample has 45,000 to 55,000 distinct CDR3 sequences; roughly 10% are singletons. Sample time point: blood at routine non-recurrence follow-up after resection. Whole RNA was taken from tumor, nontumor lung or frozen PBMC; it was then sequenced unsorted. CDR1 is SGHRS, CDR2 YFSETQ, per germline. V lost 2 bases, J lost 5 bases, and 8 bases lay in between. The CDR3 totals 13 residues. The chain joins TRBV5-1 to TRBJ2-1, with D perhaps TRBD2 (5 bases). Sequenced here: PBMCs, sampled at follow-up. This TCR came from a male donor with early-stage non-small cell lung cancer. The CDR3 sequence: CASSFQADNEQFF. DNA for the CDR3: TGCGCCAGCAGCTTCCAAGCGGACAATGAGCAGTTCTTC. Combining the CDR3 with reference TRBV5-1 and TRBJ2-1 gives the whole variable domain KAGVTQTPRYLIKTRGQQVTLSCSPISGHRSVSWYQQTPGQGLQFLFEYFSETQRNKGNFPGRFSGRQFSNSRSEMNVSTLELGDSALYLCASSFQADNEQFFGPGTRLTVL.